This T cell receptor beta chain was captured by sequencing in a study of control samples from healthy donors and cancer patients. Produced via immunoSEQ multiplex PCR; TCRdb's table is partial and in-frame only. The sample shows about 55,000 clones, around 97% of them seen only once. The CDR3 covers 13 residues. Trimming took 5 bases from V and 6 from J; bases not matched to a gene: 7. CDR1 and CDR2 (germline): SEHNR, FQNEAQ (reference sequence). This clone has only one observation. Sequenced sample: blood. The chain recombines TRBV7-9 with TRBJ2-7; 7 bases agree with TRBD2. The clonotype was recovered from a young woman in good health. As DNA, the CDR3 is TGTGCCAGCAGCGCGGGGGTCCGGAGCGAGCAGTACTTC. This encodes CASSAGVRSEQYF.